One and the same sample provided the 17 T cell receptor beta chains below, sequenced in a study of blood T cell repertoires in COVID-19. The method was immunoSEQ multiplex PCR; TCRdb's version includes in-frame clones alone and lacks a portion of them. The sample comprises about 260,000 clones, around 89% of which are singletons, and approximately 4% rests with the top ten. Material: PBMCs or T cells enriched from blood (not recorded which). Receptor source: a woman in her thirties with acute COVID-19.

This chain connects TRBV6-5 to TRBJ1-4; D gene uncertain. Germline-derived CDR1 and CDR2 are MNHEY and SVGAGI. The length of the CDR3 is 13 residues. V was cut by 6 bases and J by 5 bases, with 10 bases left in between. CDR3 amino acids: CASRKRENEKLFF. The CDR3 DNA reads as TGTGCCAGCAGGAAGAGGGAGAATGAAAAACTGTTTTTT.

A single count supports this clone. The sample holds other DNA sequences that translate to the same CDR3. The chain has TRBV28 and TRBJ2-7, with D tentatively TRBD1 (5 bases). Trimming took off 7 bases at V and 3 bases at J, with 7 bases between the two ends. CDR3 length: 11 residues. In germline, CDR1 is MDHEN, CDR2 SYDVKM. DNA for the CDR3: TGTGCCAGCATAAGGGGCTACGAGCAGTACTTC. It is translated as CASIRGYEQYF.

A word on this clone: One junction end does not reproduce the germline sequence, and a read error may be involved. The genes are TRBV7-7 and TRBJ2-1; TRBD1 matches 7 bases. Germline V gene lookup returns CDR1 SSHAT and CDR2 FNYEAQ (reference sequence). CDR3 length: 13 amino acids. The CDR3 sequence is CASSPRGQDEQFF. The CDR3 nucleotides read TGTGCTAGCAGCCCAAGGGGGCAGGATGAGCAGTTCTTC.

This clone has only one observation. No DNA is shown, since the ends of the CDR3 on it are uncertain; the CDR3 is the one TCRdb lists. The V gene is TRBV28, the J gene TRBJ1-5; the table assigns TRBD1, which was not confirmed against the DNA. The CDR3 is made up of 15 amino acids, end residues included. Germline V gene data show CDR1 as MDHEN and CDR2 as SYDVKM. The CDR3 spells CASSFFGQNNQPQHF.

The chain uses TRBV6-5 and TRBJ1-1; 8 bases are shared with TRBD1. CDR3 length: 11 residues. Germline V gene data show CDR1 as MNHEY and CDR2 as SVGAGI. The V segment lost 11 bases and the J segment 8 bases; nucleotides outside the gene matches: 7. CDR3: CAVFGQGEAFF. The CDR3 nucleotides read TGTGCCGTATTTGGACAGGGCGAAGCTTTCTTT.

This rearrangement joins TRBV28 to TRBJ2-3, with D maybe TRBD2 (5 bases). CDR3 length: 13 amino acids. V was pared by 0 bases and J by 4 bases, with 5 bases between. Germline V gives CDR1 MDHEN, CDR2 SYDVKM. CDR3 region: CASSLWGADTQYF. In DNA, the CDR3 is TGTGCCAGCAGTTTATGGGGAGCAGATACGCAGTATTTT.

The chain carries TRBV29-1 and TRBJ2-7; 12 nucleotides align to TRBD2. V trimming: 5 bases; J trimming: 7 bases; junction bases outside the gene matches: 27. CDR3 length: 20 residues. Germline assignment: CDR1 SQVTM and CDR2 ANQGSEA. The CDR3 DNA follows: TGCAGCGTTACCGACAGGGGATCCCTAGCGGGGGGGAGACGATCGCGTGAGCAGTACTTC. Translating it yields CSVTDRGSLAGGRRSREQYF.

This clone was seen just once. The chain joins TRBV28 to TRBJ1-6; TRBD1 matches 8 bases. Losses at the gene ends were 5 bases for V and 6 bases for J; bases not matched to a gene: 18. The CDR3 spans 19 residues. Germline loops: CDR1 MDHEN, CDR2 SYDVKM. The CDR3 reads CASSLAYPGRTGINSPLHF. CDR3 DNA sequence: TGTGCCAGCAGTCTAGCATATCCGGGACGGACAGGGATTAATTCACCCCTCCACTTT.

V is TRBV27 and J is TRBJ2-5, with D maybe TRBD1 (6 bases). V was shortened by 4 bases and J by 2 bases, with 20 bases between the two germline ends. CDR3 length: 17 residues. Germline V CDR1 and CDR2: MNHEY, SMNVEV (reference sequence). Here the CDR3 reads CASSSGPSRGAQETQYF. DNA of the CDR3: TGTGCCAGCAGTTCGGGACCTAGCAGGGGAGCGCAAGAGACCCAGTACTTC.

The CDR3 nucleotides are TGTGCCAGTAGTGCAGCGGGAGTACTAGCAGATACGCAGTATTTT. Translating gives CASSAAGVLADTQYF. The chain has TRBV19 and TRBJ2-3; 8 positions agree with TRBD2. Trimming at V came to 5 bases and at J to 4 bases, leaving 8 bases not matched to a gene. The germline V gene has CDR1 LNHDA and CDR2 SQIVND (reference sequence). This CDR3 spans 15 amino acids.

The gene calls are TRBV5-1 and TRBJ2-5; 7 nucleotides line up with TRBD1. The junction had 12 bases not matched to a gene; V was cut back by 5 bases and J by 5 bases. The CDR3 spans 15 residues. Looked up from germline, CDR1 is SGHRS and CDR2 is YFSETQ. The CDR3 sequence is CASSSTGVVGETQYF. The CDR3 DNA reads as TGCGCCAGCAGTTCCACAGGGGTGGTGGGGGAGACCCAGTACTTC.

This chain joins TRBV10-3 and TRBJ1-3, with D possibly matching TRBD1 (6 bases). Germline V lookup: CDR1 ENHRY, CDR2 SYGVKD. V dropped 7 bases and J dropped 0 bases, with 10 bases sitting between them. CDR3 length: 14 amino acids. For the CDR3, the DNA is TGTGCCATCACTCCGGACAGCTCTGGAAACACCATATATTTT. It specifies CAITPDSSGNTIYF.

This chain links TRBV2 with TRBJ1-2; 8 bases agree with TRBD1. Germline trimming cut 6 bases from V and 7 bases from J; bases unmatched to any gene: 13. Germline V gene sequence: CDR1 SNHLY, CDR2 FYNNEI. The CDR3 has 15 residues. In nucleotides, the CDR3 is TGTGCCAGCAGACACGATAAAGGACAGGGCGGTGGCTACACCTTC. Protein sequence: CASRHDKGQGGGYTF. The whole variable domain, filled in from reference TRBV2 and TRBJ1-2, reads EPEVTQTPSHQVTQMGQEVILRCVPISNHLYFYWYRQILGQKVEFLVSFYNNEISEKSEIFDDQFSVERPDGSNFTLKIRSTKLEDSAMYFCASRHDKGQGGGYTFGSGTRLTVV.

The CDR3 loop reads CASSIEGLFPDTQYF. Here the CDR3 DNA reads TGTGCCAGTAGTATAGAGGGCCTGTTCCCAGATACGCAGTATTTT. This chain links TRBV19 with TRBJ2-3, with no clear D. The V end lost 0 bases, the J end lost 4 bases, and 11 bases lay between the germline ends. The CDR3 sequence is 15 residues long. Germline values: CDR1 LNHDA, CDR2 SQIVND (reference sequence). The complete variable domain, with remaining parts taken from reference TRBV19 and TRBJ2-3, reads DGGITQSPKYLFRKEGQNVTLSCEQNLNHDAMYWYRQDPGQGLRLIYYSQIVNDFQKGDIAEGYSVSREKKESFPLTVTSAQKNPTAFYLCASSIEGLFPDTQYFGPGTRLTVL.

This chain connects TRBV28 to TRBJ1-2; 10 bases match TRBD1. J gave up 4 bases and V 5 bases, and 7 bases lay outside the gene matches. Germline V gives CDR1 MDHEN, CDR2 SYDVKM. The CDR3 runs 15 residues. The CDR3 here is CASSPGTGEAYGYTF. The CDR3 DNA follows: TGTGCCAGCAGTCCCGGGACAGGGGAGGCCTATGGCTACACCTTC.

The genes are TRBV5-5 and TRBJ2-2; TRBD1 might be the D (5 bases). This CDR3 region has 14 residues. From germline, CDR1 is SGHKS and CDR2 YYEKEE (reference sequence). Trimming left V 2 bases short and J 2 bases short, with 7 bases between. Written as DNA, the CDR3 is TGTGCCAGCAGCTTAGACAGAAACACCGGGGAGCTGTTTTTT. It yields the protein CASSLDRNTGELFF.

V is TRBV29-1 and J is TRBJ2-5; 7 nucleotides agree with TRBD1. Germline V gene sequence: CDR1 SQVTM, CDR2 ANQGSEA. The CDR3 runs to 13 residues. V gave up 1 base and J gave up 6 bases; unmatched junction bases: 5. CDR3 residues: CSVEATGSKTQYF. CDR3 sequence (DNA): TGCAGCGTTGAAGCGACAGGGTCCAAGACCCAGTACTTC.